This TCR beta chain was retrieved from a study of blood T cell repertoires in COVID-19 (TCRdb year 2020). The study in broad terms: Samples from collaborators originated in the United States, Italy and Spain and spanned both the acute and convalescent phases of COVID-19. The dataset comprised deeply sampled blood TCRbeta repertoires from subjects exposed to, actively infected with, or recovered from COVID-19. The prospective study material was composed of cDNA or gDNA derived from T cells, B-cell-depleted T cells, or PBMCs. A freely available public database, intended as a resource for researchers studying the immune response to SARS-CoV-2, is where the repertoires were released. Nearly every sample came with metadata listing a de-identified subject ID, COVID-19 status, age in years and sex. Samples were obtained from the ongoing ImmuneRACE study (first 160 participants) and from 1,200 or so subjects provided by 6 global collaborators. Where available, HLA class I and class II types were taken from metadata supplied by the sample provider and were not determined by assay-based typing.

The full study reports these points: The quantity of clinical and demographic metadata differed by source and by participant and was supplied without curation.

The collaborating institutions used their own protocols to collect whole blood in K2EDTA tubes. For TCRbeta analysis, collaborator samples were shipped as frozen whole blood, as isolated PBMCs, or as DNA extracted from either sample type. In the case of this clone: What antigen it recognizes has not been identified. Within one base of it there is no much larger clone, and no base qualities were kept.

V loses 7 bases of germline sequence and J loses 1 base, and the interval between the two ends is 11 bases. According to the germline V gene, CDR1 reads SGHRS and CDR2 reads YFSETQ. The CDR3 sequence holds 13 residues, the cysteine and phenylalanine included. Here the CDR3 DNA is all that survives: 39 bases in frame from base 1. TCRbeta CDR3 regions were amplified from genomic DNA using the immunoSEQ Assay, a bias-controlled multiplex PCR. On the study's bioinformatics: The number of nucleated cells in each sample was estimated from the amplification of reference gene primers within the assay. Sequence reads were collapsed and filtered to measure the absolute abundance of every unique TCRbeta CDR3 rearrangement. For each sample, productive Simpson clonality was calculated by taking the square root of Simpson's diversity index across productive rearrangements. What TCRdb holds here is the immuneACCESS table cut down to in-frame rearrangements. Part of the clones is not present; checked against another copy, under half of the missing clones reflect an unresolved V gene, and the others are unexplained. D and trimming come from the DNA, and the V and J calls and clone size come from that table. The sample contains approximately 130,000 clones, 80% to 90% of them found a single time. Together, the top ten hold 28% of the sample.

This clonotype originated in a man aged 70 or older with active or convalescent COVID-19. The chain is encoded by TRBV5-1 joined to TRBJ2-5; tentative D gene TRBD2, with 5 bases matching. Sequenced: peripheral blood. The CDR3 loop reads CASRGSVQETQYF. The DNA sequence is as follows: TGCGCCAGCCGGGGTAGCGTCCAAGAGACCCAGTACTTC.